Shown below are 11 T cell receptor beta chains from a single sample sequenced in a study of cytomegalovirus exposure and HLA in healthy donors. PCR used 60 Vbeta primers and 13 Jbeta primers. Profiling relied on immunoSEQ multiplex PCR, and the TCRdb table lists in-frame clones only, not all of them. The data contain 90,000 to 120,000 clones, about 74% of them singletons. The sequenced material came from PBMCs. All receptors come from a woman aged 40-49 years in good health and CMV-seropositive.

This clone was recorded once. The chain is built from TRBV18 and TRBJ1-1; TRBD1 matches 8 bases. The V segment lost 6 bases and the J segment 4 bases; nucleotides outside the gene matches: 10. Germline V gene lookup returns CDR1 KGHSH and CDR2 LQKENI. The CDR3 runs to 15 residues. CDR3 sequence: CASSPRTGMGTEAFF. In nucleotides, the CDR3 is TGTGCCAGCTCCCCTCGGACAGGGATGGGCACTGAAGCTTTCTTT.

V is TRBV30 and J is TRBJ2-4; D not certain. Trimming left V 7 bases short and J 3 bases short, with 10 bases between. This CDR3 comprises 12 residues. Germline assignment: CDR1 GTSNPN and CDR2 SVGIG (reference sequence). Here the CDR3 DNA reads TGTGCCTATGACTCGGGCAAAAACATTCAGTACTTC. This translates into CAYDSGKNIQYF.

The sample holds one count of this clone. The V and J genes are TRBV7-3 and TRBJ1-2, with a weak D call TRBD1 (5 bases). The V end lost 0 bases, the J end lost 5 bases, and 10 bases lay between the germline ends. Per the germline V gene, CDR1 is SGHTA and CDR2 is FQGTGA. The CDR3 consists of 14 residues. The chain's CDR3 is CASSLTEGTYGYTF. The DNA for the CDR3 is TGTGCCAGCAGCTTAACGGAAGGGACTTATGGCTACACCTTC.

This chain uses TRBV19 with TRBJ2-3, with 10 bases that match TRBD1. There are 14 residues in the CDR3. V shed 9 bases, J shed 7 bases, and the junction held 10 bases outside the gene matches. Germline CDR1 is LNHDA and CDR2 is SQIVND (reference sequence). The CDR3 reads CASKPGQGMYTQYF. Here the CDR3 DNA reads TGTGCCAGCAAACCGGGACAGGGGATGTATACGCAGTATTTT. Using reference TRBV19 and TRBJ2-3 for the parts outside the CDR3, the full variable domain is DGGITQSPKYLFRKEGQNVTLSCEQNLNHDAMYWYRQDPGQGLRLIYYSQIVNDFQKGDIAEGYSVSREKKESFPLTVTSAQKNPTAFYLCASKPGQGMYTQYFGPGTRLTVL.

The chain combines TRBV5-1 with TRBJ2-1; D is unresolved. The germline V gene has CDR1 SGHRS and CDR2 YFSETQ. V dropped 1 base and J dropped 4 bases, with 9 bases sitting between them. This CDR3 spans 14 amino acids. DNA of the CDR3: TGCGCCAGCAGCTTGACAGCAAGTTACAATGAGCAGTTCTTC. This translates into CASSLTASYNEQFF.

The chain carries TRBV9 and TRBJ2-5, with 10 bases lining up with TRBD2. Germline V gene sequence: CDR1 SGDLS, CDR2 YYNGEE. The CDR3 totals 15 residues. V lost 3 bases and J lost 3; bases outside the gene matches: 5. The CDR3 coding sequence is TGTGCCAGCAGCGCCACTAGCGGGGTTAAAGAGACCCAGTACTTC. This sequence encodes CASSATSGVKETQYF.

The chain links TRBV6-5 to TRBJ2-1; possibly TRBD1 for D (5 bases). The CDR3 runs to 14 residues. V dropped 3 bases and J dropped 2 bases, with 8 bases sitting between them. The germline V gene has CDR1 MNHEY and CDR2 SVGAGI. The CDR3 DNA sequence: TGTGCCAGCAGTTATAGGGGAACCTACAATGAGCAGTTCTTC. As protein: CASSYRGTYNEQFF.

The V gene is TRBV10-3, the J gene TRBJ1-2; 9 bases are a match to TRBD1. V dropped 11 bases and J dropped 5; count of bases not matched to a gene: 9. Germline CDR1 and CDR2: ENHRY and SYGVKD. This CDR3 has 13 amino acids. CDR3 in DNA: TGTGCCTCCCGGACAGGGGCGAGTTATGGCTACACCTTC. Protein: CASRTGASYGYTF.

This clone has a handful of counts. This rearrangement joins TRBV11-2 to TRBJ2-3, with 11 bases fitting TRBD2. V lost 3 bases and J lost 8; bases outside the gene matches: 10. Germline CDR1 reads SGHAT; CDR2 reads FQNNGV. The CDR3 extends over 16 amino acids. CDR3 in DNA: TGTGCCAGCAGCTTCTCCTCGGCTAGCGGGGGGAGTACGCAGTATTTT. This sequence encodes CASSFSSASGGSTQYF.

This chain joins TRBV30 and TRBJ2-3; TRBD1 agrees at 7 bases. The V segment lost 8 bases and the J segment 3 bases; nucleotides outside the gene matches: 5. CDR1 is GTSNPN, CDR2 SVGIG, per germline (reference sequence). The CDR3 is 12 residues long. The CDR3 nucleotides read TGTGCCGGGACAGATCCAACAGATACGCAGTATTTT. Its protein product is CAGTDPTDTQYF.

The J gene is TRBJ1-3, the V gene TRBV6-1; 10 bases are shared with TRBD1. The junction had 7 bases not matched to a gene; V was cut back by 3 bases and J by 8 bases. The germline V gene has CDR1 MNHNS and CDR2 SASEGT. The CDR3 has 15 amino acids. The CDR3 coding sequence is TGTGCCAGCAGTGAGACAGGGGGCTTTGGCCACACCATATATTTT. Translated: CASSETGGFGHTIYF.